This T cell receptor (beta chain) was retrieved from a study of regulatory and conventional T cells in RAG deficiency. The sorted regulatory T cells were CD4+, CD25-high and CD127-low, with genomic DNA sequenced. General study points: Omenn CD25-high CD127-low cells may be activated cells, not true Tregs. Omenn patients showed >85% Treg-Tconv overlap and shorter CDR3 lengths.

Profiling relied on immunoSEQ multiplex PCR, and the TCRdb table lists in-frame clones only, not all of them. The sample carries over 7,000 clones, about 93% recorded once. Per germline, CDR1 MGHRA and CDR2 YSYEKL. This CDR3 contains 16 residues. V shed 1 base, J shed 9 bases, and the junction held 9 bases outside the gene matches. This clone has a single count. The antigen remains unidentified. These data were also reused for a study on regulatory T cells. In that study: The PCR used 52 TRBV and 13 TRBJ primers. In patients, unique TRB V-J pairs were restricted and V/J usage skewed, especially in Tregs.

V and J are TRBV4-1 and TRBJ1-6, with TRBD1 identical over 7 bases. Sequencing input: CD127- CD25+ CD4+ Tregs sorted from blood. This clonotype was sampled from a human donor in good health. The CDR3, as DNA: TGCGCCAGCAGCCAAGGTCCCGGGACAGAGACTTCACCCCTCCACTTT. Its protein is CASSQGPGTETSPLHF.